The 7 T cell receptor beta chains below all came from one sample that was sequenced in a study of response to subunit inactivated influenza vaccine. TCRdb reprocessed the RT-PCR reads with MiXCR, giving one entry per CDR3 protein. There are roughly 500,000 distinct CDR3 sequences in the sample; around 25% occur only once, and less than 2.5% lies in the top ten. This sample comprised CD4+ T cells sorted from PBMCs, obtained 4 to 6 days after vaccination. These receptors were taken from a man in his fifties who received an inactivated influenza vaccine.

In DNA, the CDR3 is TGTGCCAGCAGCTTCCCGGAGACTTGGGAGGGATCTACAGATACGCAGTATTTT. Translation gives CASSFPETWEGSTDTQYF. The rearrangement joins TRBV11-2 to TRBJ2-3, with TRBD2 matching 7 bases. V was pared by 3 bases and J by 3 bases, with 15 bases of the junction left unmatched. The CDR3 runs 18 residues. The germline V gene has CDR1 SGHAT and CDR2 FQNNGV.

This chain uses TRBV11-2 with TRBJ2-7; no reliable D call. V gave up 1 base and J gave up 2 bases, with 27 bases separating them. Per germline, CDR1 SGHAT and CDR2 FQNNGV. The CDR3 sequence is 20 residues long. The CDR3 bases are TGTGCCAGCAGCTTAGTCGTCGCCCCCTTTAACAGATATCCTCCCTACGAGCAGTACTTC. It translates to CASSLVVAPFNRYPPYEQYF. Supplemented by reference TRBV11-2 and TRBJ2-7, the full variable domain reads EAGVAQSPRYKIIEKRQSVAFWCNPISGHATLYWYQQILGQGPKLLIQFQNNGVVDDSQLPKDRFSAERLKGVDSTLKIQPAKLEDSAVYLCASSLVVAPFNRYPPYEQYFGPGTRLTVT.

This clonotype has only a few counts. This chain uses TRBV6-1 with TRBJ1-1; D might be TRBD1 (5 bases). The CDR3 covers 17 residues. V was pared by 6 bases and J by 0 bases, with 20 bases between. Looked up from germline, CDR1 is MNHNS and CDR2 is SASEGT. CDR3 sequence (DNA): TGTGCCAGCAGCCGGACACTTTTACTCGGGATGAACACTGAAGCTTTCTTT. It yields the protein CASSRTLLLGMNTEAFF.

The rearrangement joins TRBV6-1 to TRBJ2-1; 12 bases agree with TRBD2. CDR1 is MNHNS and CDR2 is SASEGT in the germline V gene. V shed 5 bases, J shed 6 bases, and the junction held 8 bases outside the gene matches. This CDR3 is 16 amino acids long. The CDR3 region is CASSRTRLAGANEQFF. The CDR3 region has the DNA TGTGCCAGCAGTCGAACCCGACTAGCGGGAGCCAATGAGCAGTTCTTC.

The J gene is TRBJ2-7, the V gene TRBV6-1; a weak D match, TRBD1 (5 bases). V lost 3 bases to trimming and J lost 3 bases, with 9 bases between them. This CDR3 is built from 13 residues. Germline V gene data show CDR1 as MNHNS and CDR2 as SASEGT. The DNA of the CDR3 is TGTGCCAGCAGTGAGGGGCCGTTCTACGAGCAGTACTTC. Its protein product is CASSEGPFYEQYF.

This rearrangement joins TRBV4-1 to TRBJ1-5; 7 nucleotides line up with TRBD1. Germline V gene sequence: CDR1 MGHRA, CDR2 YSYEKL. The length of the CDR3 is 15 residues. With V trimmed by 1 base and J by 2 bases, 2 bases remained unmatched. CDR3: CASSQVGTGNQPQHF. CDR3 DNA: TGCGCCAGCAGCCAAGTGGGGACAGGCAATCAGCCCCAGCATTTT.

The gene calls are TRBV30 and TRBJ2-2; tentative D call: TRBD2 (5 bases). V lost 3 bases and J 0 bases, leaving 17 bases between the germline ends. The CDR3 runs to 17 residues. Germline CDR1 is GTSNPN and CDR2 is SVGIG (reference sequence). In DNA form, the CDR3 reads TGTGCCTGGAGCAGAGGATGGGGAGACTCGAACACCGGGGAGCTGTTTTTT. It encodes CAWSRGWGDSNTGELFF.